This T cell receptor (beta chain) originates from a study of CD8+CD57+ T cells in acquired aplastic anemia. Study at large: Sorted CD4+ and CD8+ cells yielded DNA averaging around 3.2 ug. Findings and limits, study-wide: Patients had around 28 CD8+ CDR3 sequences in common with controls (the shared set).

This CDR3 spans 14 amino acids. Trimming left V 6 bases short and J 3 bases short, with 17 bases between. Germline CDR1 is SQVTM and CDR2 is ANQGSEA. This clonotype was detected a few times. The antigen is undetermined. Genomic DNA templated the TCR beta VDJ and CDR3 profiling. TCRdb reprocessed the reads via MiXCR and lists one record per CDR3 protein. The sample consists of under 200,000 distinct CDR3 sequences, 45% to 55% of them appearing once. An expansion of CD8+CD57+ cells by flow cytometry had been shown in patients chosen for sequencing. Sequencing used sorted CD4+, CD8+, or CD8+CD57+ T cells (not recorded which) from PBMCs. The sequence was obtained from a human donor with aplastic anemia. The chain couples TRBV29-1 to TRBJ1-2, with D perhaps TRBD1 (6 bases). CDR3 in amino acids: CSVPRAGEDYGYTF. DNA for the CDR3: TGCAGCGTCCCAAGGGCAGGGGAGGACTATGGCTACACCTTC.